These 28 T cell receptor beta chains were sequenced from one sample in a study of T cell changes during pregnancy in multiple sclerosis. Profiled with immunoSEQ multiplex PCR; TCRdb holds only in-frame clones, not every one. The sample holds around 34,000 clones, 90% seen once. The sample consisted of CD8+ T cells from peripheral blood mononuclear cells, taken in the first trimester of pregnancy. The receptors stem from a female donor with multiple sclerosis, enrolled in a pregnancy study.

The chain combines TRBV7-9 with TRBJ2-7, with TRBD1 as a possible D gene (5 bases). The CDR3 contains 12 residues. Trimming took off 5 bases at V and 5 bases at J, with 10 bases between the two ends. CDR1 is SEHNR, CDR2 FQNEAQ, per germline (reference sequence). CDR3 loop: CASSLQGHEQYF. As DNA, the CDR3 is TGTGCCAGCAGCCTCCAGGGCCACGAGCAGTACTTC.

Comment on this clone: Germline and junction disagree at one end, which may indicate a read error. The genes are TRBV7-7 and TRBJ2-3; D remains ambiguous. CDR1 and CDR2 (germline): SSHAT, FNYEAQ (reference sequence). The CDR3 has 14 amino acids. CDR3 in amino acids: CASSLEPYTDTQYF. The CDR3 region has the DNA TGTGCTAGCAGCTTAGAGCCATACACAGATACGCAGTATTTT.

This clone appeared a single time. V and J are TRBV4-3 and TRBJ2-7; tentatively, D is TRBD2 (6 bases). This CDR3 has 15 amino acids. Germline V CDR1 and CDR2: LGHNA, YSLEER. Trimming left V 0 bases short and J 4 bases short, with 13 bases between. CDR3 DNA sequence: TGCGCCAGCAGCCAAGAGGCAGGGCGGGAATACGAGCAGTACTTC. Amino acids: CASSQEAGREYEQYF.

This CDR3 reads CASYLNSYEQYF. Here the CDR3 DNA reads TGTGCCAGCTATCTAAACTCCTACGAGCAGTACTTC. The V and J genes are TRBV2 and TRBJ2-7, with D hard to call. The length of the CDR3 is 12 residues. Germline V gives CDR1 SNHLY, CDR2 FYNNEI. V was trimmed by 8 bases and J by 0 bases, leaving 8 bases between them.

This chain connects TRBV19 to TRBJ2-7; 12 positions agree with TRBD2. CDR1 and CDR2 (germline): LNHDA, SQIVND (reference sequence). V trimming: 3 bases; J trimming: 3 bases; junction bases outside the gene matches: 3. The CDR3 is 15 residues long. DNA of the CDR3: TGTGCCAGTAGTATCCTAGCGGGGGGGAACTACGAGCAGTACTTC. Protein sequence: CASSILAGGNYEQYF.

The gene calls are TRBV13 and TRBJ2-7; D not resolved. The CDR3 consists of 13 residues. Deletions cut 4 bases from V and 4 bases from J, with 11 bases between. Germline lookup yields CDR1 PRHDT and CDR2 FYEKMQ (reference sequence). Here the CDR3 reads CASSSPNYYEQYF. The CDR3 DNA is TGTGCCAGCAGCTCCCCTAATTATTACGAGCAGTACTTC.

V usage is TRBV15 and J usage is TRBJ1-1; D is perhaps TRBD1 (6 bases). Germline CDR1 and CDR2: LNHNV and YYDKDF (reference sequence). The CDR3 loop spans 13 amino acids. Between the trimmed V and J ends, which lost 0 bases and 8 bases, there was a span of 10 bases. The DNA for the CDR3 is TGTGCCACCAGCAGAGATCGGGGACAAGAAGCTTTCTTT. Protein sequence: CATSRDRGQEAFF.

This rearrangement joins TRBV4-3 to TRBJ2-3, with 11 bases fitting TRBD2. The V segment lost 0 bases and the J segment 4 bases; nucleotides outside the gene matches: 3. This CDR3 comprises 16 residues. Germline lookup yields CDR1 LGHNA and CDR2 YSLEER. The CDR3, as DNA: TGCGCCAGCAGCCAAGAAATAGCGGGAGGGGCAGATACGCAGTATTTT. Translated: CASSQEIAGGADTQYF.

There are many counts of this clone. V and J are TRBV19 and TRBJ2-6; possibly TRBD2 for D (5 bases). The CDR3 loop spans 16 amino acids. Germline V gives CDR1 LNHDA, CDR2 SQIVND (reference sequence). V lost 1 base and J 1 base, leaving 8 bases between the germline ends. The CDR3 nucleotides are TGTGCCAGTAGTATAGCCGAGGGATCTGGGGCCAACGTCCTGACTTTC. It yields the protein CASSIAEGSGANVLTF. Looking up the rest from reference TRBV19 and TRBJ2-6 gives the full variable domain: DGGITQSPKYLFRKEGQNVTLSCEQNLNHDAMYWYRQDPGQGLRLIYYSQIVNDFQKGDIAEGYSVSREKKESFPLTVTSAQKNPTAFYLCASSIAEGSGANVLTFGAGSRLTVL.

This CDR3 is CASSDSGDTDTQYF. CDR3 DNA sequence: TGTGCCAGCAGTGACTCAGGAGACACAGATACGCAGTATTTT. The rearrangement uses TRBV6-4 and TRBJ2-3; D call uncertain. Germline V gene sequence: CDR1 MRHNA, CDR2 SNTAGT. CDR3 length equals 14 residues. V lost 0 bases and J 2 bases, leaving 6 bases between the germline ends.

V is TRBV5-8 and J is TRBJ1-2; D is unresolved. CDR3 length equals 14 residues. Trimming stripped 0 bases from V and 0 bases from J, with 6 bases between. Germline assignment: CDR1 SGHTS and CDR2 YDEGEE. CDR3 in DNA: TGTGCCAGCAGCTTGGCGCTAACTAACTATGGCTACACCTTC. Protein sequence: CASSLALTNYGYTF.

CDR3 protein: CASSLWVEAGGTPYEQYF. The CDR3 DNA reads as TGTGCCAGCAGTTTATGGGTTGAAGCGGGAGGGACCCCCTACGAGCAGTACTTC. This chain links TRBV28 with TRBJ2-7; TRBD2 aligns across 10 bases. This CDR3 spans 18 amino acids. CDR1 is MDHEN, CDR2 SYDVKM, per germline. The V gene end was trimmed by 0 bases and the J gene end by 2 bases; junction bases not matched to a gene: 10.

A single count supports this clone. The chain joins TRBV14 to TRBJ2-1; 8 bases agree with TRBD2. This CDR3 spans 17 amino acids. J gave up 6 bases and V 0 bases, and 10 bases lay outside the gene matches. From germline, CDR1 is SGHDN and CDR2 FVKESK. The CDR3 DNA sequence: TGTGCCAGCAGCCAAGATGCGTTGGCGACTAGCGCCAATGAGCAGTTCTTC. Its translation: CASSQDALATSANEQFF.

The chain joins TRBV7-9 to TRBJ2-5; 8 bases map to TRBD2. This CDR3 contains 18 residues. V trimming: 6 bases; J trimming: 3 bases; junction bases outside the gene matches: 18. Germline V lookup: CDR1 SEHNR, CDR2 FQNEAQ (reference sequence). CDR3 in amino acids: CASRPTRTGRAPKETQYF. The DNA of the CDR3 is TGTGCCAGCAGGCCTACAAGGACCGGGAGGGCACCTAAAGAGACCCAGTACTTC.

V usage is TRBV5-5 and J usage is TRBJ2-7, with 7 bases aligning to TRBD1. Germline CDR1 SGHKS, CDR2 YYEKEE (reference sequence). Losses at the gene ends were 1 base for V and 3 bases for J; bases not matched to a gene: 13. This CDR3 has 17 amino acids. CDR3 bases: TGTGCCAGCAGCTTGCCCAGACAGGGCGTCTGGGACTACGAGCAGTACTTC. Amino acids: CASSLPRQGVWDYEQYF. Variable domain in full (rest from reference TRBV5-5 and TRBJ2-7): DAGVTQSPTHLIKTRGQQVTLRCSPISGHKSVSWYQQVLGQGPQFIFQYYEKEERGRGNFPDRFSARQFPNYSSELNVNALLLGDSALYLCASSLPRQGVWDYEQYFGPGTRLTVT.

This chain joins TRBV29-1 and TRBJ2-1; the match to TRBD1 covers 7 bases. CDR3 length: 14 residues. With 4 bases clipped from V and 3 bases from J, the junction kept 6 bases outside the gene matches. CDR1 SQVTM and CDR2 ANQGSEA come from the germline V gene. The DNA of the CDR3 is TGCAGCGTTGGTATCCGGGACAGCTACAATGAGCAGTTCTTC. As protein: CSVGIRDSYNEQFF.

By share of the sample, this clone is medium-sized. The genes are TRBV13 and TRBJ2-5; 15 positions match TRBD2. From germline, CDR1 is PRHDT and CDR2 FYEKMQ (reference sequence). The CDR3 consists of 24 residues. The V and J ends lost 4 bases and 5 bases, in that order; junction bases with no gene match: 29. DNA for the CDR3: TGTGCCAGCAGCTCGACACCAGGGGAATTCGGACTAGCGGGAGGGCCCGACCTTATCGAGACCCAGTACTTC. Translated, it gives CASSSTPGEFGLAGGPDLIETQYF.

The chain joins TRBV5-6 to TRBJ1-1, with D unresolved. There are 12 residues in the CDR3. Trimming left V 0 bases short and J 7 bases short, with 7 bases between. Germline CDR1 and CDR2: SGHDT and YYEEEE. The DNA for the CDR3 is TGTGCCAGCAGCTTGGCCCTTAGTGAAGCTTTCTTT. As protein: CASSLALSEAFF.

The J gene is TRBJ2-1, the V gene TRBV7-9, with a tentative D call TRBD1 (6 bases). V lost 5 bases, J lost 7 bases, and 18 bases lay in between. The V gene's germline CDR1 is SEHNR and CDR2 FQNEAQ (reference sequence). The CDR3 contains 15 residues. The CDR3 region is CASSLPGAAWNEQFF. In DNA form, the CDR3 reads TGTGCCAGCAGCCTACCAGGGGCCGCCTGGAATGAGCAGTTCTTC. The whole variable domain, remainder taken from reference TRBV7-9 and TRBJ2-1, is DTGVSQNPRHKITKRGQNVTFRCDPISEHNRLYWYRQTLGQGPEFLTYFQNEAQLEKSRLLSDRFSAERPKGSFSTLEIQRTEQGDSAMYLCASSLPGAAWNEQFFGPGTRLTVL.

The genes are TRBV9 and TRBJ2-3; 10 bases agree with TRBD2. The CDR3 totals 17 residues. Per the germline V gene, CDR1 is SGDLS and CDR2 is YYNGEE. J gave up 0 bases and V 3 bases, and 7 bases lay outside the gene matches. The CDR3 loop reads CASSGNGLAASTDTQYF. CDR3 nucleotides: TGTGCCAGCAGCGGTAATGGACTAGCGGCTAGCACAGATACGCAGTATTTT. The entire variable domain, with the rest obtained from reference TRBV9 and TRBJ2-3, is as follows: DSGVTQTPKHLITATGQRVTLRCSPRSGDLSVYWYQQSLDQGLQFLIQYYNGEERAKGNILERFSAQQFPDLHSELNLSSLELGDSALYFCASSGNGLAASTDTQYFGPGTRLTVL.

The rearrangement links TRBV11-3 to TRBJ2-1, with 8 bases matching TRBD2. Looked up from germline, CDR1 is SGHNT and CDR2 is YENEEA. The V and J ends lost 3 bases and 8 bases, in that order; junction bases with no gene match: 3. The CDR3 sequence is 13 residues long. The CDR3 nucleotides are TGTGCCAGCAGCTTCGGGGGGGGCTATGAGCAGTTCTTC. Amino acid sequence: CASSFGGGYEQFF.

This clone has only a few counts. Other DNA sequences in this sample translate to the same CDR3. The chain links TRBV6-1 to TRBJ2-3; TRBD2 matches 8 bases. V was clipped by 3 bases and J by 0 bases; unmatched bases: 2. Germline V gives CDR1 MNHNS, CDR2 SASEGT. The CDR3 totals 15 residues. CDR3 nucleotide sequence: TGTGCCAGCAGTGAGGCTAGCGGGAGCACAGATACGCAGTATTTT. It translates to CASSEASGSTDTQYF.

J is TRBJ2-6 and V is TRBV29-1; 7 positions agree with TRBD2. Germline trimming cut 0 bases from V and 0 bases from J; bases unmatched to any gene: 11. The CDR3 runs 19 residues. Germline CDR1 is SQVTM and CDR2 is ANQGSEA. DNA of the CDR3: TGCAGCGTTGAAGACCGTTGGGAGGGAGAAAGCTCTGGGGCCAACGTCCTGACTTTC. It specifies CSVEDRWEGESSGANVLTF.

V gene TRBV27 combines with J gene TRBJ2-3, with 13 bases that match TRBD2. CDR3 size: 20 residues. The J segment lost 2 bases and the V segment lost 0 bases, leaving 11 bases of the junction unmatched. CDR1 is MNHEY and CDR2 is SMNVEV in the germline V gene (reference sequence). In DNA form, the CDR3 reads TGTGCCAGCAGTTTATCGGCGGGACTAGCGGGAACTCCCCACACAGATACGCAGTATTTT. This gives the protein CASSLSAGLAGTPHTDTQYF.

V and J are TRBV28 and TRBJ2-2; 9 nucleotides match TRBD2. CDR3 length: 21 residues. Looked up from germline, CDR1 is MDHEN and CDR2 is SYDVKM. V was clipped by 6 bases and J by 0 bases; unmatched bases: 20. In DNA form, the CDR3 reads TGTGCCAGCAGAACCTACCAGGCTAGCGGGAATATTATAACGAACACCGGGGAGCTGTTTTTT. It specifies CASRTYQASGNIITNTGELFF.

The V call is TRBV4-2, the J call TRBJ2-1, with 13 positions matching TRBD2. This CDR3 contains 15 residues. With 4 bases clipped from V and 4 bases from J, the junction kept 1 base outside the gene matches. Per the germline V gene, CDR1 is LGHNA and CDR2 is YNFKEQ. The CDR3 is CASSRTSGGYNEQFF. As DNA, the CDR3 is TGTGCCAGCAGCCGGACTAGCGGGGGTTACAATGAGCAGTTCTTC.

This clone was detected a few times. The chain combines TRBV6-1 with TRBJ2-7, with TRBD1 identical over 9 bases. The CDR3 has 14 residues. J lost 5 bases, V lost 7 bases, and 9 bases had no gene match. Germline V gene data show CDR1 as MNHNS and CDR2 as SASEGT. CDR3 sequence: CASNAGTGWDEQYF. CDR3 sequence (DNA): TGTGCCAGCAACGCCGGGACAGGGTGGGACGAGCAGTACTTC.

J is TRBJ2-7 and V is TRBV7-6; 7 nucleotides agree with TRBD2. Germline values: CDR1 SGHVS, CDR2 FNYEAQ. The CDR3 loop spans 15 amino acids. The ends lost 2 bases at V and 2 bases at J; junction bases unmatched: 6. CDR3 in amino acids: CASSLRLGTTYEQYF. DNA of the CDR3: TGTGCCAGCAGCTTACGCCTGGGGACTACCTACGAGCAGTACTTC.